The 2 T cell receptor beta chains listed next were all sequenced from one sample in a study of blood T cells in healthy people across ages. Primed by a sample-barcoded 5' primer and a J-beta primer mix, a second PCR proceeded for about 6 to 11 cycles. TCRdb reanalysed the 5' RACE reads using MiXCR and keeps one entry per CDR3 protein. The sample carries over a million distinct CDR3 sequences, under 45% recorded once. The specimen sequenced was blood. These receptors were obtained from a woman in her fifties or sixties in good health.

This clonotype has more than one count but fewer than ten. The chain couples TRBV12-3 or TRBV12-4 to TRBJ2-1; TRBD1 might be the D (6 bases). Between the trimmed V and J ends, which lost 5 bases and 9 bases, there was a span of 20 bases. This CDR3 region has 15 residues. Written as DNA, the CDR3 is TGTGCCAGCAGTCGATCGATCAGGGGCGCAGGTGAGCAGTTCTTC. Amino acid sequence: CASSRSIRGAGEQFF.

In its sample, this clonotype was seen a few times. The rearrangement uses TRBV2 and TRBJ2-5; maybe TRBD2 (6 bases). The DNA end favors TRBJ2-7, so the J call may be wrong. CDR1 is SNHLY and CDR2 is FYNNEI in the germline V gene. CDR3 length: 11 amino acids. The CDR3 DNA follows: TGTGCCAGCAGGCGGGATGTCGAGCAGTACTTC. Protein sequence: CASRRDVEQYF.